This passage covers 28 T cell receptor beta chains from one sample sequenced in a study of control samples from healthy donors and cancer patients. Here immunoSEQ multiplex PCR was the method, and the copy in TCRdb shows in-frame clones only, minus some. The sample contains about 94,000 clones, approximately 90% of which appear only once. Sequenced input: blood. The receptors shown here come from a young woman in good health.

The sample holds one count of this clone. The chain has TRBV5-4 and TRBJ2-7; TRBD1 matches at 8 bases. With V trimmed by 4 bases and J by 4 bases, 7 bases remained unmatched. This CDR3 region has 14 residues. Germline CDR1 and CDR2: SGHNT and YYREEE (reference sequence). The CDR3 region has the DNA TGTGCCAGCAGCCAAGGGACAGGAGCGTACGAGCAGTACTTC. This translates into CASSQGTGAYEQYF.

The chain carries TRBV18 and TRBJ2-2; D unclear. V gave up 3 bases and J gave up 2 bases, with 1 base separating them. The V gene's germline CDR1 is KGHSH and CDR2 LQKENI. The CDR3 is made up of 12 amino acids. DNA for the CDR3: TGTGCCAGCTCACCCAACACCGGGGAGCTGTTTTTT. Protein product: CASSPNTGELFF. The full variable domain, with the rest looked up from reference TRBV18 and TRBJ2-2, is NAGVMQNPRHLVRRRGQEARLRCSPMKGHSHVYWYRQLPEEGLKFMVYLQKENIIDESGMPKERFSAEFPKEGPSILRIQQVVRGDSAAYFCASSPNTGELFFGEGSRLTVL.

The rearrangement links TRBV20-1 to TRBJ1-1; D unclear. This CDR3 contains 11 residues. Per germline, CDR1 DFQATT and CDR2 SNEGSKA (reference sequence). Trimming took 5 bases from V and 1 from J, leaving 5 bases between them. This CDR3 is CSAPENTEAFF. Here the CDR3 DNA reads TGCAGTGCTCCTGAGAACACTGAAGCTTTCTTT.

This clone was counted once. The rearrangement links TRBV27 to TRBJ2-3; D is ambiguous. CDR1 and CDR2 from the germline V gene are MNHEY and SMNVEV (reference sequence). Trimming stripped 8 bases from V and 2 bases from J, with 5 bases between. There are 11 residues in the CDR3. CDR3 in amino acids: CASRYTDTQYF. CDR3 coding DNA: TGTGCCAGCCGCTACACAGATACGCAGTATTTT.

The rearrangement uses TRBV3-1 (or the pseudogene TRBV3-2) and TRBJ1-4, with D perhaps TRBD1 (5 bases). V lost 8 bases to trimming and J lost 0 bases, with 13 bases between them. Per the germline V gene, CDR1 is LGHDT and CDR2 is YNNKEL (reference sequence). The CDR3 consists of 15 residues. The CDR3 coding sequence is TGTGCCAGCCGCGGAGGGGAGTCAACTAATGAAAAACTGTTTTTT. This encodes CASRGGESTNEKLFF.

This clone was recorded only once. V and J are TRBV7-3 and TRBJ2-3; tentatively, D is TRBD2 (5 bases). The CDR3 spans 15 residues. Germline lookup yields CDR1 SGHTA and CDR2 FQGTGA. The ends were cut back, 3 bases at V and 2 bases at J, with 12 bases in the middle. The CDR3 DNA reads as TGTGCCAGCAGCTTCTCCATCGGGGACACAGATACGCAGTATTTT. Amino acids: CASSFSIGDTDTQYF. Full variable domain (rest looked up from reference TRBV7-3 and TRBJ2-3): GAGVSQTPSNKVTEKGKYVELRCDPISGHTALYWYRQSLGQGPEFLIYFQGTGAADDSGLPNDRFFAVRPEGSVSTLKIQRTERGDSAVYLCASSFSIGDTDTQYFGPGTRLTVL.

The V call is TRBV21-1, the J call TRBJ2-6; the table's TRBD1 call for D was not verified on the DNA. TRBV21-1 is assigned pseudogene status. The CDR3 loop spans 19 amino acids. DNA for the CDR3: TGTGCCAGCAGCAAAGCGCTTGGGGGCCATGGCTCTGGGGCCAACGTCCTGACTTTC. Amino acid sequence: CASSKALGGHGSGANVLTF.

The chain is built from TRBV14 and TRBJ1-4; 8 bases are a match to TRBD1. CDR1 is SGHDN, CDR2 FVKESK, per germline. V was pared by 5 bases and J by 10 bases, with 3 bases of the junction left unmatched. The CDR3 extends over 12 amino acids. The DNA of the CDR3 is TGTGCCAGCAGCAGTACAGGGGGAAAACTGTTTTTT. Residues: CASSSTGGKLFF.

J is TRBJ1-1 and V is TRBV18; maybe TRBD1 (5 bases). The germline V gene has CDR1 KGHSH and CDR2 LQKENI. The CDR3 runs 13 residues. Trimming removed 0 bases at V and 7 bases at J, with 9 bases between. The CDR3: CASSPPNGGEAFF. DNA of the CDR3: TGTGCCAGCTCACCACCGAATGGGGGTGAAGCTTTCTTT.

The chain's CDR3 is CATMGGVNEKLFF. The CDR3 nucleotides read TGTGCCACAATGGGAGGGGTTAATGAAAAACTGTTTTTT. V gene TRBV10-3 combines with J gene TRBJ1-4, with D perhaps matching TRBD1 (5 bases). The CDR3 consists of 13 residues. From germline, CDR1 is ENHRY and CDR2 SYGVKD. The V and J ends lost 10 bases and 4 bases respectively, with 13 bases between them.

This sequence joins TRBV6-5 and TRBJ2-7; weak D call: TRBD1 (7 bases). The length of the CDR3 is 15 residues. Trimming took 0 bases from V and 5 from J, leaving 14 bases between them. Germline-derived CDR1 and CDR2 are MNHEY and SVGAGI. The CDR3 bases are TGTGCCAGCAGTTACTCGGCAGGGGGGTTTAACGAGCAGTACTTC. Translation: CASSYSAGGFNEQYF.

This chain links TRBV7-8 with TRBJ2-2; D may be TRBD1 (5 bases). Germline V gene sequence: CDR1 SGHVS, CDR2 FQNEAQ. V was shortened by 5 bases and J by 4 bases, with 8 bases between the two germline ends. This CDR3 is built from 13 residues. This chain's CDR3 is CASSSDSTGELFF. The CDR3 DNA is TGTGCCAGCAGCAGCGACAGCACCGGGGAGCTGTTTTTT.

V is TRBV4-1 and J is TRBJ2-6; weak D call: TRBD2 (6 bases). Germline lookup yields CDR1 MGHRA and CDR2 YSYEKL. V dropped 1 base and J dropped 3 bases, with 16 bases sitting between them. There are 18 residues in the CDR3. The CDR3 is CASSQAEQPGGGANVLTF. In DNA, the CDR3 is TGCGCCAGCAGCCAAGCGGAGCAGCCCGGGGGTGGGGCCAACGTCCTGACTTTC.

The J gene is TRBJ2-7, the V gene TRBV12-3 or TRBV12-4; D unresolved. CDR3 length: 13 residues. Trimming removed 6 bases at V and 0 bases at J, with 9 bases between. Here the CDR3 DNA reads TGTGCCAGCAGCCTCTCAAACTCCTACGAGCAGTACTTC. Translated: CASSLSNSYEQYF.

The V call is TRBV6-6, the J call TRBJ1-5, with a weak D call TRBD1 (6 bases). V was cut by 7 bases and J by 4 bases, with 20 bases left in between. This CDR3 is built from 16 residues. Germline V gene sequence: CDR1 MNHNY, CDR2 SVGAGI (reference sequence). The CDR3: CASTRGGNRENQPQHF. The CDR3 DNA reads as TGTGCCAGCACTCGGGGGGGGAACAGGGAAAATCAGCCCCAGCATTTT.

The chain recombines TRBV9 with TRBJ1-1; 11 bases match TRBD1. With 2 bases clipped from V and 5 bases from J, the junction kept 2 bases outside the gene matches. The length of the CDR3 is 14 residues. The V gene's germline CDR1 is SGDLS and CDR2 YYNGEE. The CDR3 nucleotides are TGTGCCAGCAGCGTGGGACAGGGGGGGACTGAAGCTTTCTTT. It is translated as CASSVGQGGTEAFF.

The chain recombines TRBV19 with TRBJ1-5; the D gene is possibly TRBD1 (6 bases). V dropped 10 bases and J dropped 1 base, with 20 bases sitting between them. This CDR3 has 16 amino acids. Germline-derived CDR1 and CDR2 are LNHDA and SQIVND (reference sequence). The chain's CDR3 is CATTNWGGLSNQPQHF. As DNA, the CDR3 is TGTGCCACGACAAATTGGGGGGGGCTAAGCAATCAGCCCCAGCATTTT. Complete variable domain (other parts from reference TRBV19 and TRBJ1-5): DGGITQSPKYLFRKEGQNVTLSCEQNLNHDAMYWYRQDPGQGLRLIYYSQIVNDFQKGDIAEGYSVSREKKESFPLTVTSAQKNPTAFYLCATTNWGGLSNQPQHFGDGTRLSIL.

The V call is TRBV5-1, the J call TRBJ1-2; D is unresolved. Germline V gives CDR1 SGHRS, CDR2 YFSETQ. V lost 5 bases and J 7 bases, leaving 21 bases between the germline ends. CDR3 length: 15 amino acids. The CDR3 protein is CASRSYDNPGSGYTF. The CDR3, as DNA: TGCGCCAGCAGGTCTTATGACAACCCGGGGAGTGGCTACACCTTC.

This clone was seen just once. V usage is TRBV10-1 and J usage is TRBJ2-2, with D possibly being TRBD1 (6 bases). Trimming took off 1 base at V and 6 bases at J, with 9 bases between the two ends. Germline loops: CDR1 WNHNN, CDR2 SYGVQD (reference sequence). The length of the CDR3 is 14 residues. The CDR3 coding sequence is TGCGCCAGCAGTGAGTTACAGGGACCCGGGGAGCTGTTTTTT. Translated: CASSELQGPGELFF.

This chain links TRBV5-1 with TRBJ1-1; possible D gene TRBD1, 6 bases. Germline V gene data show CDR1 as SGHRS and CDR2 as YFSETQ. V lost 4 bases and J lost 6, with 22 bases in between. This CDR3 region has 16 residues. The CDR3, as DNA: TGCGCCAGCAGCCAGGAAGTGGAGACAGGTCTACCTGAAGCTTTCTTT. Protein: CASSQEVETGLPEAFF.

The rearrangement joins TRBV2 to TRBJ2-3, with 11 bases lining up with TRBD2. The junction had 8 bases not matched to a gene; V was cut back by 4 bases and J by 5 bases. The CDR3 length is 16 residues. The V gene's germline CDR1 is SNHLY and CDR2 FYNNEI. The DNA for the CDR3 is TGTGCCAGCAGTGTCTTTAGCGGGGGGGTCGGAGATACGCAGTATTTT. The encoded protein is CASSVFSGGVGDTQYF.

This sequence joins TRBV3-1 (or the pseudogene TRBV3-2) and TRBJ1-4; D possibly corresponds to TRBD1 (6 bases). V dropped 4 bases and J dropped 8 bases, with 20 bases sitting between them. CDR1 LGHDT and CDR2 YNNKEL come from the germline V gene (reference sequence). The CDR3 covers 16 residues. The CDR3 sequence is CASSPTVPTGGEKLFF. Written as DNA, the CDR3 is TGTGCCAGCAGCCCCACGGTACCGACAGGTGGCGAAAAACTGTTTTTT.

This clone was seen once. The chain employs TRBV6-7 and TRBJ1-4, with no clear D. TRBV6-7 is an ORF; its function is uncertain. Trimming shortened V by 5 bases and J by 7 bases, and 8 bases separated the two germline ends. The CDR3 has 12 residues. CDR3 sequence (DNA): TGTGCCAGCAGTCAGGAAGGTGAAAAACTGTTTTTT. Its protein product is CASSQEGEKLFF.

The chain links TRBV18 to TRBJ1-2; D ambiguous. The CDR3 extends over 13 amino acids. Looked up from germline, CDR1 is KGHSH and CDR2 is LQKENI. Trimming shortened V by 2 bases and J by 8 bases, and 12 bases separated the two germline ends. The CDR3, as DNA: TGTGCCAGCTCACCAGGGGAGGGAGAGGGCTACACCTTC. Translated: CASSPGEGEGYTF. The whole variable domain, remainder taken from reference TRBV18 and TRBJ1-2, is NAGVMQNPRHLVRRRGQEARLRCSPMKGHSHVYWYRQLPEEGLKFMVYLQKENIIDESGMPKERFSAEFPKEGPSILRIQQVVRGDSAAYFCASSPGEGEGYTFGSGTRLTVV.

This chain uses TRBV5-1 with TRBJ2-5; D tentatively reads TRBD1 or TRBD2 (6 bases each). V was shortened by 4 bases and J by 1 base, with 14 bases between the two germline ends. This CDR3 is 15 amino acids long. Germline CDR1 SGHRS, CDR2 YFSETQ. The CDR3 DNA sequence: TGCGCCAGCAGCCCCGCTGGGGGGCGCCAAGAGACCCAGTACTTC. Translation: CASSPAGGRQETQYF.

This chain connects TRBV7-3 to TRBJ2-3; 8 nucleotides agree with TRBD2. The V gene's germline CDR1 is SGHTA and CDR2 FQGTGA. The junction had 3 bases not matched to a gene; V was cut back by 5 bases and J by 2 bases. This CDR3 comprises 14 residues. CDR3 residues: CASSPGGFTDTQYF. In nucleotides, the CDR3 is TGTGCCAGCAGCCCGGGGGGGTTCACAGATACGCAGTATTTT.

This chain joins TRBV6-5 and TRBJ1-2; D gene ambiguous. Trimming removed 2 bases from V and 8 bases from J, with 12 bases in between. The CDR3 is 13 residues long. Germline CDR1 reads MNHEY; CDR2 reads SVGAGI. This CDR3 is CASSYGPENGYTF. The CDR3 DNA sequence: TGTGCCAGCAGTTACGGTCCCGAAAACGGCTACACCTTC.

The CDR3 DNA is TGCGCCAGCAGTGAGTCGGTACTAGGGAGCAATCAGCCCCAGCATTTT. Its translation: CASSESVLGSNQPQHF. The V gene is TRBV10-2, the J gene TRBJ1-5; D not certain. CDR3 length equals 16 residues. Germline V gene data show CDR1 as WSHSY and CDR2 as SAAADI. The V gene lost 0 bases and the J gene lost 1 base, with 10 bases spanning the gap.